Presented here are 25 T cell receptor beta chains from one specimen sequenced in a study of blood T cells in healthy people across ages. The authors ran a second PCR of 7 to 11 cycles using a sample-barcoded 5' primer and a J-beta primer mix. From the 5' RACE reads, TCRdb called clonotypes with MiXCR, one entry per CDR3 protein. The sample lists 600,000 to 1,000,000 distinct CDR3 sequences, roughly 25% seen once, with under 4.5% in the top ten. The same data also went into a second study, on T cells of mothers and their children.

The sample comprised blood. The receptors shown here come from a boy younger than 18 in good health.

J is TRBJ2-6 and V is TRBV18, with a weak D call TRBD1 (5 bases). Germline-derived CDR1 and CDR2 are KGHSH and LQKENI. V shed 2 bases and J shed 0 bases, with 11 bases lying between them. The CDR3 sequence is 17 residues long. The CDR3 coding sequence is TGTGCCAGCTCACCAGGGGCGCCAATCTCTGGGGCCAACGTCCTGACTTTC. This codes for CASSPGAPISGANVLTF.

The chain recombines TRBV5-1 with TRBJ1-5, with D possibly being TRBD1 (5 bases). Germline V lookup: CDR1 SGHRS, CDR2 YFSETQ. V was trimmed by 0 bases and J by 6 bases, leaving 10 bases between them. CDR3 length: 14 residues. This CDR3 reads CASSLAAGAQPQHF. CDR3 nucleotides: TGCGCCAGCAGCTTGGCCGCTGGGGCTCAGCCCCAGCATTTT.

This clonotype has only a few counts. This rearrangement joins TRBV7-9 to TRBJ2-5; maybe TRBD2 (5 bases). With the DNA end fitting TRBJ2-7 better, the J assignment may be wrong. CDR3 length equals 14 residues. Germline CDR1 is SEHNR and CDR2 is FQNEAQ (reference sequence). The DNA for the CDR3 is TGTGCCAGCAGCGCCAGCGACGGAGGATACGAGCAGTACTTC. Amino acid sequence: CASSASDGGYEQYF.

The chain carries TRBV7-2 and TRBJ2-6; 10 positions match TRBD2. Trimming at V came to 2 bases and at J to 1 base, leaving 11 bases not matched to a gene. Germline-derived CDR1 and CDR2 are SGHTA and FQGNSA. The CDR3 runs to 20 residues. CDR3 in amino acids: CASSLSGAGGPGSGANVLTF. In DNA, the CDR3 is TGTGCCAGCAGCTTATCTGGAGCGGGAGGGCCCGGTTCTGGGGCCAACGTCCTGACTTTC. Complete variable domain (other parts from reference TRBV7-2 and TRBJ2-6): GAGVSQSPSNKVTEKGKDVELRCDPISGHTALYWYRQSLGQGLEFLIYFQGNSAPDKSGLPSDRFSAERTGGSVSTLTIQRTQQEDSAVYLCASSLSGAGGPGSGANVLTFGAGSRLTVL.

The CDR3 sequence is CSVPRGGHWYF. CDR3 coding DNA: TGCAGCGTGCCCCGGGGGGGACACTGGTACTTC. The chain links TRBV29-1 to TRBJ2-5, with 8 bases matching TRBD2. Germline assignment: CDR1 SQVTM and CDR2 ANQGSEA. The CDR3 consists of 11 residues. V was pared by 6 bases and J by 13 bases, with 10 bases of the junction left unmatched.

In this sample, this clonotype turned up a few times. The rearrangement uses TRBV7-3 and TRBJ2-1; 13 nucleotides align to TRBD2. The V gene's germline CDR1 is SGHTA and CDR2 FQGTGA. Trimming removed 3 bases from V and 5 bases from J; junction bases left unmatched: 4. The CDR3 runs to 16 residues. The CDR3 DNA sequence: TGTGCCAGCAGCTTGGCCGGGACTAGCGGGAACAATGAGCAGTTCTTC. Protein product: CASSLAGTSGNNEQFF. The full variable domain, in which reference TRBV7-3 and TRBJ2-1 provide the parts outside the CDR3, is GAGVSQTPSNKVTEKGKYVELRCDPISGHTALYWYRQSLGQGPEFLIYFQGTGAADDSGLPNDRFFAVRPEGSVSTLKIQRTERGDSAVYLCASSLAGTSGNNEQFFGPGTRLTVL.

V gene TRBV29-1 combines with J gene TRBJ1-2; D uncertain. From germline, CDR1 is SQVTM and CDR2 ANQGSEA. With 0 bases removed from V and 4 bases from J, the gap between germline ends came to 18 bases. The CDR3 consists of 16 residues. In DNA, the CDR3 is TGCAGCGTTGAAGATACGGAGACAAGGAGCCTCTATGGCTACACCTTC. It translates to CSVEDTETRSLYGYTF.

The V gene is TRBV4-3, the J gene TRBJ1-3; TRBD1 matches at 7 bases. CDR3 length equals 16 residues. From germline, CDR1 is LGHNA and CDR2 YSLEER. V shed 2 bases and J 3 bases; nucleotides not matched to a gene: 7. The CDR3 spells CASSQTTGSNGNTIYF. The CDR3 nucleotides read TGCGCCAGCAGCCAAACGACAGGGTCGAATGGAAACACCATATATTTT.

This chain links TRBV5-1 with TRBJ2-1, with D possibly being TRBD1 (6 bases). This CDR3 contains 14 residues. Germline loops: CDR1 SGHRS, CDR2 YFSETQ. The V end lost 1 base, the J end lost 10 bases, and 15 bases lay between the germline ends. Here the CDR3 DNA reads TGCGCCAGCAGCTTGATCGTGCAGGGGCCCGAGCAGTTCTTC. Protein sequence: CASSLIVQGPEQFF.

Written as DNA, the CDR3 is TGCAGTGCTAGCGGAGACCTCCCCTCCTATAATTCACCCCTCCACTTT. Translating it yields CSASGDLPSYNSPLHF. The rearrangement links TRBV20-1 to TRBJ1-6; D unclear. Germline V gene sequence: CDR1 DFQATT, CDR2 SNEGSKA (reference sequence). This CDR3 is 16 amino acids long. Trimming pared 3 bases from V and 0 bases from J, leaving 12 bases between.

The CDR3 here is CAISEDRLGRGIEAFF. Written as DNA, the CDR3 is TGTGCCATCAGTGAAGATAGGCTGGGCAGGGGCATTGAAGCTTTCTTT. The chain links TRBV10-3 to TRBJ1-1; a weak D match, TRBD1 (6 bases). The germline V gene has CDR1 ENHRY and CDR2 SYGVKD. This CDR3 is 16 amino acids long. V lost 3 bases and J lost 7, with 21 bases in between.

This clonotype was detected only a few times. The chain has TRBV12-5 and TRBJ2-7; D is perhaps TRBD1 (5 bases). V gave up 3 bases and J gave up 6 bases, with 9 bases separating them. Looked up from germline, CDR1 is LGHNT and CDR2 is FRNRAP. The CDR3 has 12 residues. The CDR3, as DNA: TGTGCTAGTGGTTTCAGGGATGGCGAGCAGTACTTC. Translating it yields CASGFRDGEQYF. The full variable domain, in which reference TRBV12-5 and TRBJ2-7 provide the parts outside the CDR3, is DARVTQTPRHKVTEMGQEVTMRCQPILGHNTVFWYRQTMMQGLELLAYFRNRAPLDDSGMPKDRFSAEMPDATLATLKIQPSEPRDSAVYFCASGFRDGEQYFGPGTRLTVT.

V usage is TRBV5-1 and J usage is TRBJ1-4; 7 bases agree with TRBD1. The CDR3 sequence is 13 residues long. Per germline, CDR1 SGHRS and CDR2 YFSETQ. V was pared by 5 bases and J by 8 bases, with 6 bases of the junction left unmatched. DNA of the CDR3: TGCGCCAGCAGTCCGACAGGGACCGAAAAACTGTTTTTT. Its translation: CASSPTGTEKLFF.

J is TRBJ1-2 and V is TRBV4-1; D is ambiguous. V lost 1 base and J lost 8, with 11 bases in between. The CDR3 is 13 residues long. Germline loops: CDR1 MGHRA, CDR2 YSYEKL. As DNA, the CDR3 is TGCGCCAGCAGCCAAGGGACGTTACAGGGCTACACCTTC. This gives the protein CASSQGTLQGYTF.

Only a few counts were recorded for this clonotype. The J gene is TRBJ1-6, the V gene TRBV27; D is perhaps TRBD1 (6 bases). The V gene's germline CDR1 is MNHEY and CDR2 SMNVEV (reference sequence). The CDR3 covers 16 residues. Trimming stripped 4 bases from V and 6 bases from J, with 16 bases between. For the CDR3, the DNA is TGTGCCAGCAGTTCAATGAGGCGGACAGCTAATTCACCCCTCCACTTT. Encoded protein: CASSSMRRTANSPLHF.

This sequence joins TRBV12-3 or TRBV12-4 and TRBJ2-5, with 16 bases matching TRBD2. CDR3 length equals 17 residues. After removal of 6 bases from V and 5 bases from J, the junction contained 9 bases not matched to a gene. The CDR3 DNA sequence: TGTGCCAGCAGCCCCCCGGGACTAGCGGGGGGGTCGGAGACCCAGTACTTC. It translates to CASSPPGLAGGSETQYF.

The J gene is TRBJ2-1, the V gene TRBV20-1; 8 bases agree with TRBD1. CDR3 length: 15 residues. Looked up from germline, CDR1 is DFQATT and CDR2 is SNEGSKA (reference sequence). The CDR3 loop reads CSHLDRANSYNEQFF. CDR3 DNA: TGCAGCCACCTGGACAGGGCTAACTCCTACAATGAGCAGTTCTTC.

The chain joins TRBV10-3 to TRBJ2-3; 9 positions agree with TRBD1. Germline CDR1 and CDR2: ENHRY and SYGVKD. The V segment lost 2 bases and the J segment 2 bases; nucleotides outside the gene matches: 5. The CDR3 contains 16 residues. This CDR3 is CAISEPGTGNTDTQYF. The DNA of the CDR3 is TGTGCCATCAGTGAGCCCGGGACAGGGAACACAGATACGCAGTATTTT.

The sample holds a few counts of this clonotype. This chain connects TRBV6-6 to TRBJ1-3; unclear D gene. This CDR3 contains 16 residues. V was cut by 0 bases and J by 1 base, with 10 bases left in between. From germline, CDR1 is MNHNY and CDR2 SVGAGI (reference sequence). The CDR3 bases are TGTGCCAGCAGTTACTCATCGACGGGGTCTGGAAACACCATATATTTT. It translates to CASSYSSTGSGNTIYF.

V usage is TRBV28 and J usage is TRBJ2-3; D gene unclear. Germline CDR1 reads MDHEN; CDR2 reads SYDVKM. The CDR3 length is 12 residues. V gave up 7 bases and J gave up 6 bases, with 11 bases separating them. The CDR3 nucleotides are TGTGCCAGCACCACAAGAGATGATACGCAGTATTTT. Its translation is CASTTRDDTQYF.

The chain joins TRBV12-3 or TRBV12-4 to TRBJ1-2; weak D call: TRBD1 (6 bases). Trimming shortened V by 2 bases and J by 9 bases, and 16 bases separated the two germline ends. This CDR3 contains 14 residues. The CDR3: CASSLNRVQRRYTF. In DNA form, the CDR3 reads TGTGCCAGCAGTTTAAACAGGGTCCAACGTCGCTACACCTTC.

The chain joins TRBV6-5 to TRBJ2-5, with D tentatively TRBD1 (6 bases). The V and J ends lost 3 bases and 1 base respectively, with 12 bases between them. The germline V gene encodes CDR1 MNHEY and CDR2 SVGAGI. The CDR3 has 15 residues. This CDR3 reads CASSYGQGIQETQYF. CDR3 in DNA: TGTGCCAGCAGTTATGGCCAGGGGATCCAAGAGACCCAGTACTTC.

The chain recombines TRBV14 with TRBJ2-1; 11 nucleotides agree with TRBD2. The CDR3 is 17 residues long. Looked up from germline, CDR1 is SGHDN and CDR2 is FVKESK. With V trimmed by 2 bases and J by 5 bases, 8 bases remained unmatched. The CDR3 DNA reads TGTGCCAGCAGCCAAAAAAACCGACTAGCGGGAAACAATGAGCAGTTCTTC. Its protein product is CASSQKNRLAGNNEQFF.

The chain joins TRBV29-1 to TRBJ2-5, with TRBD2 identical over 9 bases. The CDR3 extends over 16 amino acids. Trimming took 4 bases from V and 5 from J; bases not matched to a gene: 14. From germline, CDR1 is SQVTM and CDR2 ANQGSEA. CDR3 residues: CSVVLAGLALMETQYF. CDR3 DNA sequence: TGCAGCGTTGTCTTGGCGGGACTAGCCCTTATGGAGACCCAGTACTTC.

V usage is TRBV25-1 and J usage is TRBJ2-5, with a tentative D call TRBD2 (5 bases). Per the germline V gene, CDR1 is MGHDK and CDR2 is SYGVNS. The CDR3 consists of 13 residues. The V end was cut by 8 bases, the J end by 2 bases, with 12 bases between. The CDR3 DNA follows: TGTGCCAGCCGGAGGCGGCAGCAAGAGACCCAGTACTTC. It codes for CASRRRQQETQYF.